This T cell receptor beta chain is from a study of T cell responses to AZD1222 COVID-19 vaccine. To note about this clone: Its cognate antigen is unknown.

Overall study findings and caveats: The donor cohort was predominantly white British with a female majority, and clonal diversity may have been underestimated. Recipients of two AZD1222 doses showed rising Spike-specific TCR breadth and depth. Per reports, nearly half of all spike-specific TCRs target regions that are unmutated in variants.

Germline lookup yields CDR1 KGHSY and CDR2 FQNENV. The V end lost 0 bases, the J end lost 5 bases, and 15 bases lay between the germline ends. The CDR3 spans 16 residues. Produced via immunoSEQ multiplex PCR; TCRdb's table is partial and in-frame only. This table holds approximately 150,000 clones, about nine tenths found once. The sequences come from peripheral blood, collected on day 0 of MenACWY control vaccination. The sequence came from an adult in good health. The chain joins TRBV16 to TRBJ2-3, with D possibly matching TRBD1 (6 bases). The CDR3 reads CASSQSSAQGKDTQYF. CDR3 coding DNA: TGTGCCAGCAGCCAATCGAGCGCACAGGGAAAAGATACGCAGTATTTT.